The 18 T cell receptor beta chains below were found in one sample sequenced in a study of T cell responses to AZD1222 COVID-19 vaccine. This table comes from immunoSEQ multiplex PCR, and its TCRdb copy is limited to in-frame clones, with some not included. The sample consists of approximately 76,000 clones, about 91% of them appearing once. Sample: peripheral blood, taken on day 0 of AZD1222 vaccination. All receptors derive from an adult in good health.

This clone was seen a handful of times. The chain recombines TRBV19 with TRBJ1-2; TRBD1 is a possible D gene (6 bases). Looked up from germline, CDR1 is LNHDA and CDR2 is SQIVND (reference sequence). V was shortened by 7 bases and J by 0 bases, with 12 bases between the two germline ends. This CDR3 has 14 residues. This CDR3 reads CASIQGSANYGYTF. CDR3 nucleotides: TGTGCCAGTATACAGGGATCGGCTAACTATGGCTACACCTTC.

The chain uses TRBV19 and TRBJ2-7, with TRBD1 matching over 10 bases. Germline V gene sequence: CDR1 LNHDA, CDR2 SQIVND (reference sequence). The V and J ends lost 6 bases and 6 bases, in that order; junction bases with no gene match: 5. The CDR3 contains 13 residues. In DNA, the CDR3 is TGTGCCAGTAGCCCGGGACAGGGGTCCGAGCAGTACTTC. As protein: CASSPGQGSEQYF.

This clone has a single count. V gene TRBV4-2 combines with J gene TRBJ2-7; 11 bases match TRBD1. The germline CDR1 and CDR2 sequences are LGHNA and YNFKEQ. Losses at the gene ends were 3 bases for V and 3 bases for J; bases not matched to a gene: 4. The CDR3 consists of 15 residues. This CDR3 is CASSQGQGGLYEQYF. DNA of the CDR3: TGTGCCAGCAGCCAGGGACAGGGGGGACTCTACGAGCAGTACTTC.

The chain recombines TRBV28 with TRBJ1-2; 10 bases agree with TRBD1. From germline, CDR1 is MDHEN and CDR2 SYDVKM. CDR3 length: 15 amino acids. V gave up 3 bases and J gave up 5 bases; unmatched junction bases: 6. The CDR3 DNA follows: TGTGCCAGCAGTTTTCGGACAGGGGGGTGGTATGGCTACACCTTC. Amino acids: CASSFRTGGWYGYTF.

CDR3 amino acids: CASLGPNGDYGYTF. The DNA for the CDR3 is TGTGCCAGCCTAGGGCCAAACGGGGACTATGGCTACACCTTC. The chain uses TRBV25-1 and TRBJ1-2; D is unclear. With 8 bases removed from V and 3 bases from J, the gap between germline ends came to 16 bases. The germline V gene encodes CDR1 MGHDK and CDR2 SYGVNS. CDR3 size: 14 residues.

This chain's CDR3 is CASSPGGVKETQYF. CDR3 DNA: TGTGCCAGCTCACCCGGAGGGGTTAAGGAGACCCAGTACTTC. This chain connects TRBV18 to TRBJ2-5, with D possibly TRBD2 on 6 matching bases. CDR3 size: 14 residues. CDR1 is KGHSH, CDR2 LQKENI, per germline. V shed 3 bases and J shed 5 bases, with 13 bases lying between them.

The gene calls are TRBV11-2 and TRBJ2-7; 7 bases agree with TRBD1. Unmatched junction bases numbered 15, after V lost 3 bases and J lost 4 bases. CDR1 and CDR2 (germline): SGHAT, FQNNGV. This CDR3 has 17 residues. The CDR3 sequence is CASSLSPLTGSPYEQYF. The CDR3 DNA is TGTGCCAGCAGCTTGTCCCCCTTGACAGGGTCCCCTTACGAGCAGTACTTC.

CDR3 residues: CASSIQGALGAEAFF. In DNA form, the CDR3 reads TGTGCCAGTAGTATTCAGGGGGCCCTTGGCGCTGAAGCTTTCTTT. This chain uses TRBV19 with TRBJ1-1; 8 bases map to TRBD1. The CDR3 extends over 15 amino acids. V shed 3 bases, J shed 6 bases, and the junction held 9 bases outside the gene matches. Germline lookup yields CDR1 LNHDA and CDR2 SQIVND (reference sequence). Full variable domain (outside the CDR3, taken from reference TRBV19 and TRBJ1-1): DGGITQSPKYLFRKEGQNVTLSCEQNLNHDAMYWYRQDPGQGLRLIYYSQIVNDFQKGDIAEGYSVSREKKESFPLTVTSAQKNPTAFYLCASSIQGALGAEAFFGQGTRLTVV.

V gene TRBV6-1 combines with J gene TRBJ1-1, with 9 bases aligning to TRBD1. The CDR3 loop spans 15 amino acids. Trimming at V came to 3 bases and at J to 6 bases, leaving 8 bases not matched to a gene. CDR1 and CDR2 (germline): MNHNS, SASEGT. The CDR3 loop is CASSEDRGSSAEAFF. In nucleotides, the CDR3 is TGTGCCAGCAGTGAGGACAGGGGTTCCTCAGCTGAAGCTTTCTTT.

There are a few counts of this clone. The rearrangement uses TRBV5-1 and TRBJ1-2; D is undetermined. Per germline, CDR1 SGHRS and CDR2 YFSETQ. V was clipped by 2 bases and J by 2 bases, with 7 bases between them. CDR3 length: 13 amino acids. CDR3 sequence reads: CASSFSGNYGYTF. For the CDR3, the DNA is TGCGCCAGCAGCTTTAGTGGGAACTATGGCTACACCTTC.

The chain joins TRBV2 to TRBJ2-3; 7 bases are a match to TRBD1. With 9 bases clipped from V and 0 bases from J, the junction kept 6 bases outside the gene matches. The CDR3 has 14 residues. CDR1 is SNHLY and CDR2 is FYNNEI in the germline V gene. The CDR3 reads CAREQGSSTDTQYF. DNA for the CDR3: TGTGCCAGAGAACAGGGGTCTAGCACAGATACGCAGTATTTT.

This sequence joins TRBV9 and TRBJ1-2; 8 bases map to TRBD1. CDR1 and CDR2 from the germline V gene are SGDLS and YYNGEE. The trim removed 6 bases at V and 8 bases at J, leaving 9 bases unmatched. CDR3 length equals 13 residues. The CDR3 DNA reads as TGTGCCAGCACGGGGCAGGGGGCAGTGGGCTACACCTTC. It specifies CASTGQGAVGYTF.

The chain uses TRBV3-1 (or the pseudogene TRBV3-2) and TRBJ2-7; tentatively, D is TRBD2 (5 bases). The V gene's germline CDR1 is LGHDT and CDR2 YNNKEL (reference sequence). With 8 bases removed from V and 3 bases from J, the gap between germline ends came to 5 bases. This CDR3 has 10 amino acids. The CDR3 DNA reads as TGTGCCAGCGGGAGCTACGAGCAGTACTTC. Encoded protein: CASGSYEQYF.

The chain joins TRBV5-8 to TRBJ2-1; D unclear. The V end lost 0 bases, the J end lost 8 bases, and 15 bases lay between the germline ends. CDR1 and CDR2 (germline): SGHTS, YDEGEE. The CDR3 sequence is 15 residues long. This CDR3 is CASSLEEQSADEQFF. The DNA of the CDR3 is TGTGCCAGCAGCTTGGAGGAACAATCAGCCGATGAGCAGTTCTTC.

The chain is built from TRBV7-2 and TRBJ2-1; TRBD2 matches at 12 bases. Germline CDR1 SGHTA, CDR2 FQGNSA. The CDR3 runs 16 residues. The junction had 10 bases not matched to a gene; V was cut back by 5 bases and J by 8 bases. DNA of the CDR3: TGTGCCAGCAGCCTTCAGCCTAGCGGGGGGGCCGATGAGCAGTTCTTC. This encodes CASSLQPSGGADEQFF.

This chain connects TRBV5-1 to TRBJ2-7; D remains ambiguous. This CDR3 has 14 residues. Germline values: CDR1 SGHRS, CDR2 YFSETQ. Trimming left V 0 bases short and J 2 bases short, with 9 bases between. CDR3 DNA: TGCGCCAGCAGCTTGGGCGGAAGTCCCTACGAGCAGTACTTC. It translates to CASSLGGSPYEQYF.

The V call is TRBV6-1, the J call TRBJ1-5; maybe TRBD1 (6 bases). Germline-derived CDR1 and CDR2 are MNHNS and SASEGT. Trimming took off 2 bases at V and 7 bases at J, with 12 bases between the two ends. The CDR3 is 14 residues long. In DNA form, the CDR3 reads TGTGCCAGCAGTGAAAGGGGGGGCGACCAGCCCCAGCATTTT. Encoded protein: CASSERGGDQPQHF.

The chain joins TRBV7-2 to TRBJ2-2; TRBD2 is a possible D gene (6 bases). The length of the CDR3 is 15 residues. The germline V gene encodes CDR1 SGHTA and CDR2 FQGNSA. Deletions cut 2 bases from V and 5 bases from J, with 12 bases between. As DNA, the CDR3 is TGTGCCAGCAGCTTAACTAGTGCGGGGACCGGGGAGCTGTTTTTT. Protein: CASSLTSAGTGELFF.